This TCR beta chain was recorded in a study of cytomegalovirus exposure and HLA in healthy donors. Findings of the study overall: Analyses of presence and absence presupposed an approximately uniform sequencing depth across donors.

A multiplex PCR was run with 60 Vbeta primers and 13 Jbeta primers. The data were produced by immunoSEQ multiplex PCR, yet TCRdb's version contains in-frame clones alone and is incomplete. The sample yields some 120,000 clones, 77% seen once. Concerning this clone: Its target is not known.

The CDR3 covers 14 residues. V lost 5 bases and J lost 6; bases outside the gene matches: 3. In germline, CDR1 is MDHEN, CDR2 SYDVKM. The origin of this receptor is a middle-aged man in good health and CMV-seropositive. The sample comprised PBMCs. The rearrangement uses TRBV28 and TRBJ1-4; 10 positions agree with TRBD1. DNA of the CDR3: TGTGCCAGCAGTGCGGGACAGGGGTATGAAAAACTGTTTTTT. It codes for CASSAGQGYEKLFF.